This T cell receptor beta chain was observed in a study of shared clonotypes between healthy human individuals (TCRdb year 2020). In the study overall: A couple of women and a few men aged 18 to 49 years were included in the cohort. Leukapheresis yielded between about 0.85 and 9 billion PBMCs per donor. To estimate repertoire size and how much clonotype sharing occurs between individuals, the study deeply sequenced the blood TCR repertoires of five healthy adults. Per donor, three plates each were used for CD4 naive and CD4 memory, two for CD8 naive, and one for CD8 memory. Libraries were prepared and TCR repertoires were sequenced by different laboratories using diverse techniques, in order to increase sequencing depth and limit assay-specific biases. Findings and caveats that apply to the study as a whole: The small number of donors limited the genetic and exposure-history diversity represented. Pairwise subsampling led to the expectation that sequencing depth would affect the degree of clonotype sharing among donors. Sampling was limited to blood, and TCR repertoires in tissue likely differ from TCR repertoires in blood. When a few donors were compared, the shared fraction of clonotypes was about 5% for naive CD4, around 4% for naive CD8, 2.3% for memory CD4, and around 0.37% for memory CD8. Clonotypes shared by all four sorted-subset donors showed higher generation probabilities than non-shared clonotypes. Even with the large sequencing depth, rarefaction of the sorted-subset datasets indicated that sequencing was incomplete. Estimated clonotype richness was generally larger for naive than for memory subsets.

Concerning this clone itself: Its target antigen remains unknown. The record has no base qualities; no much larger clone is one base away.

Using the deep immunoSEQ assay, TCR CDR3 regions were amplified from genomic DNA by multiplex PCR. For each cell subset, the extracted genomic DNA was distributed evenly across all wells of several immunoSEQ 96-well plates, and each plate served as one replicate. For sorted subsets, approximately 190 ng of genomic DNA, equivalent to about 30,000 T cell genomes, went into each replicate PCR. The purified libraries were quantified using a Qubit 3.0 fluorometer, sized with a Bioanalyzer 2100, and then quantified again using the KAPA Library Quantification kit. Every immunoSEQ 96-well plate was sequenced on a separate single-read 150-cycle Illumina NextSeq 550 flow cell. Per the source publication's procedure: The immunoSEQ output contained only junctional sequences without quality scores, so filtering could not match that applied to full-length reads. To assign V/J genes and CDR3, sequences were annotated using PyIR, a Python wrapper for IgBLAST v1.9, with IMGT germline references. Any read was removed if the V/J assignment was weak (E-value above 1e-6), the CDR3 was missing, or the read contained stop codons, out-of-frame junctions, or ambiguous translated residues. V3J clonotypes were defined as sequences sharing an identical inferred V gene, J gene, and CDR3 amino acid sequence. Percentage overlap between repertoires was calculated by dividing the number of shared unique clonotypes by the size of the smaller repertoire. Repertoire richness was assessed with RTK rarefaction, the Chao1 estimator, and Recon v2.1 estimates of unobserved clonotypes. For all TCRbeta clonotypes obtained by the gDNA method from a few donors, generation probabilities were computed with OLGA. In its TCRdb copy, this immuneACCESS table keeps in-frame sequences only and misses some clones. Where compared with another copy, unresolved V genes explain less than half of these, and the others have no known cause. V and J calls and clone size are given by that table; D and trimming were obtained from the DNA. For this sample there are roughly 1.5 million clones; roughly 98% appear just once. Clones ranked in the top ten supply 0.45% of the sample.

The donors were healthy, HIV-negative adults who had no recently reported acute infections or vaccinations. Every donor was a Caucasian adult living in Nashville, Tennessee, USA. CD4+ T cells were enriched by magnetic negative selection, after which naive cells were positively selected on CD45RA and the negative fraction was taken as the memory subset. Blood was collected by leukapheresis, and PBMCs were isolated by Ficoll-Histopaque density gradient centrifugation and then cryopreserved in liquid nitrogen vapor phase. Analytical flow cytometry was used to check the purity and quantity of each magnetically sorted T cell population. Genomic DNA was isolated from every sorted fraction and measured by UV absorbance on a Nanodrop 2000c. In the germline V gene, CDR1 corresponds to MNHNS and CDR2 to SASEGT. There are 13 amino acids in the CDR3, from cysteine to phenylalanine inclusive. The kept DNA is CDR3 alone, 39 bases in frame from the first base. Trimming costs V 11 bases and J 0 bases, and their ends lie 13 bases apart.

The specimen sequenced was naive CD4+ T cells sorted from blood. Per the publication, the cell subset or site label means: CD45RA+ positively selected. The TCR comes from a man aged 25 to 40 in good health. This sequence uses TRBV6-1 and TRBJ1-2; the D segment could be TRBD1, given 5 matching bases. CDR3 reads: CAGRQKTNYGYTF. Read as DNA, the sequence is TGTGCCGGTAGACAGAAAACTAACTATGGCTACACCTTC.